The TCR beta chain described here comes from a study of T cells in Graves' hyperthyroidism and ophthalmopathy. Based on clinical symptoms, serum thyroxine and TRAb, thyroid ultrasound and orbital computed tomography, diagnoses were reached. V lost 7 bases and J lost 2, with 10 bases in between. Per germline, CDR1 MNHNS and CDR2 SASEGT. There are 13 residues in the CDR3. Researchers amplified the TCR beta CDR3 regions from RNA transcripts. HTBI primers drove first-round RT-PCR of the TCR CDR3. TCRdb used MiXCR to reprocess the multiplex PCR reads, holding one entry per CDR3 protein. The top ten hold around 9.2% of the sample, which has around 350,000 distinct CDR3 sequences, about 12% seen once.

The sequenced sample was blood. This sequence was found in a woman aged 18-30 years with Graves' hyperthyroidism. The genes are TRBV6-1 and TRBJ2-3; D remains unclear. CDR3 sequence (DNA): TGTGCCAGCACCATAGCATACACAGATACGCAGTATTTT. As protein: CASTIAYTDTQYF.